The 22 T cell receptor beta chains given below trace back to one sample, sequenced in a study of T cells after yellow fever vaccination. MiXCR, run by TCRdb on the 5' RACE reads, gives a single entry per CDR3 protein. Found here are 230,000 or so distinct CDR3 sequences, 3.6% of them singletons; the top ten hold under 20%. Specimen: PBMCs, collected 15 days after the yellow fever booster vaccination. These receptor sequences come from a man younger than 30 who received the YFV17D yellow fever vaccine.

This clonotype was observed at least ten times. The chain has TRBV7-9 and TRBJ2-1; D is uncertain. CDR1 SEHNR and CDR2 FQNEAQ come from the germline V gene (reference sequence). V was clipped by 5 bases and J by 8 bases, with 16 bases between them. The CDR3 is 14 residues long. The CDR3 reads CASSTSTRVDEQFF. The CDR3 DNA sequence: TGTGCCAGCAGCACGTCGACTCGGGTGGATGAGCAGTTCTTC.

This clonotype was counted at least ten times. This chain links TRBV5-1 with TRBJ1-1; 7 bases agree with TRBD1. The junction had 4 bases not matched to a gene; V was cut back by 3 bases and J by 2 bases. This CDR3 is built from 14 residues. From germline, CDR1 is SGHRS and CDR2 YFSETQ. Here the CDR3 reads CASSWDRLNTEAFF. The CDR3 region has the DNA TGCGCCAGCAGCTGGGACAGACTTAACACTGAAGCTTTCTTT.

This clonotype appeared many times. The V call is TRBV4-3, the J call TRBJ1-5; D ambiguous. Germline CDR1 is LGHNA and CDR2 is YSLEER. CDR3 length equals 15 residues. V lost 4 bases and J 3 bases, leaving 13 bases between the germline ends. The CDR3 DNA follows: TGCGCCAGCAGCCCCTCCGAGGGCGACAATCAGCCCCAGCATTTT. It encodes CASSPSEGDNQPQHF.

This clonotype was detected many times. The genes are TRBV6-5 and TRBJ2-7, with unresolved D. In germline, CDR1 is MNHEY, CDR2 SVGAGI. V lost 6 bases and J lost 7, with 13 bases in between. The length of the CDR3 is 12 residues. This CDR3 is CASRRSELEQYV. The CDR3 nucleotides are TGTGCCAGCAGGAGGTCGGAACTGGAGCAGTACGTC.

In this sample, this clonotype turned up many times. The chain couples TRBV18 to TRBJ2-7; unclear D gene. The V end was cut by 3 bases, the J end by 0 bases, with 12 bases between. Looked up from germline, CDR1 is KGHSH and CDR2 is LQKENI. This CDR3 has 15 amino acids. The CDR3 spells CASSPGTSNSYEQYF. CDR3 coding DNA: TGTGCCAGCTCACCTGGAACCTCAAACTCCTACGAGCAGTACTTC.

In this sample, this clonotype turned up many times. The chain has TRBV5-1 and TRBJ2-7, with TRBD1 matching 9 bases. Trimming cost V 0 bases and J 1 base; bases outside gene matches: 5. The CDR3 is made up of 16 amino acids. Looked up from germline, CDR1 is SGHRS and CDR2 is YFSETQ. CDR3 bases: TGCGCCAGCAGCTTGGACGGACAGGGGCTATCCTACGAGCAGTACGTC. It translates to CASSLDGQGLSYEQYV.

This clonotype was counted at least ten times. The CDR3 coding sequence is TGTGCCAGCAGCTTAGCACGGCAGAGACTCCAAGAGACCCAGTACTTC. It is translated as CASSLARQRLQETQYF. This rearrangement joins TRBV7-8 to TRBJ2-5, with D unresolved. The CDR3 contains 16 residues. The germline V gene encodes CDR1 SGHVS and CDR2 FQNEAQ. The ends were cut back, 0 bases at V and 1 base at J, with 12 bases in the middle.

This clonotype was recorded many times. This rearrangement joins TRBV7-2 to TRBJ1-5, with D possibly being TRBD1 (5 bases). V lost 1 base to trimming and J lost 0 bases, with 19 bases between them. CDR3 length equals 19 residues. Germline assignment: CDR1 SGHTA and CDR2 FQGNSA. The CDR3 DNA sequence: TGTGCCAGCAGCTTAGAGGGCAGGGTAGGGACTTTTAGCAATCAGCCCCAGCATTTT. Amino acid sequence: CASSLEGRVGTFSNQPQHF.

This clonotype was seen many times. CDR3: CSVWHGRNTEAFF. CDR3 DNA sequence: TGCAGCGTTTGGCACGGACGGAACACTGAAGCTTTCTTT. The chain joins TRBV29-1 to TRBJ1-1; no definite D call. The CDR3 runs to 13 residues. The V end lost 5 bases, the J end lost 1 base, and 11 bases lay between the germline ends. Germline V gene lookup returns CDR1 SQVTM and CDR2 ANQGSEA.

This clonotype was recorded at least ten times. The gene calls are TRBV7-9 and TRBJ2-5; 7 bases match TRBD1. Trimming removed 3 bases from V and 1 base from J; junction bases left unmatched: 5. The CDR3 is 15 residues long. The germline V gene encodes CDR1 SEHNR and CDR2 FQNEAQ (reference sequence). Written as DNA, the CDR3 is TGTGCCAGCAGCTTCCGACAGGGCATCCAAGAGACCCAGTACTTC. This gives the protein CASSFRQGIQETQYF.

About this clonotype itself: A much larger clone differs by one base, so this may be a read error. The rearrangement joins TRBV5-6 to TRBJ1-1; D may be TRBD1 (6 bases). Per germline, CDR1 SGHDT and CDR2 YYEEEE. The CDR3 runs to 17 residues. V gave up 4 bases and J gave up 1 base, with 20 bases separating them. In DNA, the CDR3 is TGTGCCAGCAGCGAAACCCCTGGGGGCTTTACGAACACTGAAGCTTTCTTT. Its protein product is CASSETPGGFTNTEAFF.

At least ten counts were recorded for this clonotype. CDR3 in amino acids: CASSLSGTGNSPLHF. The CDR3 DNA reads as TGTGCCAGCAGTTTATCGGGGACAGGGAATTCACCCCTCCACTTT. The chain combines TRBV27 with TRBJ1-6; 9 nucleotides agree with TRBD1. Germline assignment: CDR1 MNHEY and CDR2 SMNVEV (reference sequence). V was pared by 0 bases and J by 7 bases, with 1 base of the junction left unmatched. The CDR3 is 15 amino acids.

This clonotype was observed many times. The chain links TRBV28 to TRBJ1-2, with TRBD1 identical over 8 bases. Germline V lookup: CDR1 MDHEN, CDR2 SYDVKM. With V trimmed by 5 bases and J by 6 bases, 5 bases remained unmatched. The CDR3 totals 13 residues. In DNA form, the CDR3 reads TGTGCCAGCAGTCGCGCAGGGGGCAATGGCTACACCTTC. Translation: CASSRAGGNGYTF.

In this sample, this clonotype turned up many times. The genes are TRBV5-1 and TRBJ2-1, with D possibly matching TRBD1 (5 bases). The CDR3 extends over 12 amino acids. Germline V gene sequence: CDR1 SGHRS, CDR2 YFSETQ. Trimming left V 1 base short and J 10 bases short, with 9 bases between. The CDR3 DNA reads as TGCGCCAGCAGCTTGCAGGGCCACGAGCAGTTCTTC. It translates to CASSLQGHEQFF.

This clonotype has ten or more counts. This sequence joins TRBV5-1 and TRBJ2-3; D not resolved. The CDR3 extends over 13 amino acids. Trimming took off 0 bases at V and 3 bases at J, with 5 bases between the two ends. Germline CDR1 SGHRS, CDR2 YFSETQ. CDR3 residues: CASSLAETDTQYF. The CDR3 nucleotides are TGCGCCAGCAGCTTGGCTGAGACAGATACGCAGTATTTT.

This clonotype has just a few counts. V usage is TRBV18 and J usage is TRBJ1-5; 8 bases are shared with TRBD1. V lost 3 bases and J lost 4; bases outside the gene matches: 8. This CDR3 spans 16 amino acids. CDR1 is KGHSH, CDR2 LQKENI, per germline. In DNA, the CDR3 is TGTGCCAGCTCACCCTTAGGGGGACAGGTTAATCAGCCCCAGCATTTT. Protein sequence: CASSPLGGQVNQPQHF.

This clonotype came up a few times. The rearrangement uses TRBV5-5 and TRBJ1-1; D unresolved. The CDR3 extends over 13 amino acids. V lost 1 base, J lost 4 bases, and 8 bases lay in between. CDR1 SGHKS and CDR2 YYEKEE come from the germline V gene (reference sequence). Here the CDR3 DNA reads TGTGCCAGCAGCTTGACGCAGGTCACTGAAGCTTTCTTT. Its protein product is CASSLTQVTEAFF. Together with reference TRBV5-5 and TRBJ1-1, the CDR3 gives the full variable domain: DAGVTQSPTHLIKTRGQQVTLRCSPISGHKSVSWYQQVLGQGPQFIFQYYEKEERGRGNFPDRFSARQFPNYSSELNVNALLLGDSALYLCASSLTQVTEAFFGQGTRLTVV.

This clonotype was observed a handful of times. CDR3 DNA sequence: TGTGCCAGCAGTGAAGCGCTCTCGTCAGCTAACTATGGCTACACCTTC. Translating it yields CASSEALSSANYGYTF. The chain uses TRBV2 and TRBJ1-2; no firm D call. Deletions cut 0 bases from V and 0 bases from J, with 11 bases between. This CDR3 spans 16 amino acids. CDR1 is SNHLY and CDR2 is FYNNEI in the germline V gene.

The CDR3 region has the DNA TGTGCCAGCAGCCAAGCCCTTAGACAGACAGATACGCAGTATTTT. It encodes CASSQALRQTDTQYF. The gene calls are TRBV14 and TRBJ2-3; a possible D gene is TRBD1 (5 bases). The germline V gene has CDR1 SGHDN and CDR2 FVKESK. This CDR3 region has 15 residues. Deletions cut 1 base from V and 3 bases from J, with 11 bases between.

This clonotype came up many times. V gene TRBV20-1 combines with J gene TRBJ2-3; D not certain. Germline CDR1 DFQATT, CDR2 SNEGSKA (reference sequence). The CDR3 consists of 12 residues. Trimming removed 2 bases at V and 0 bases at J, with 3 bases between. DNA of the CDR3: TGCAGTGCTAGAAAGAGCACAGATACGCAGTATTTT. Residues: CSARKSTDTQYF.

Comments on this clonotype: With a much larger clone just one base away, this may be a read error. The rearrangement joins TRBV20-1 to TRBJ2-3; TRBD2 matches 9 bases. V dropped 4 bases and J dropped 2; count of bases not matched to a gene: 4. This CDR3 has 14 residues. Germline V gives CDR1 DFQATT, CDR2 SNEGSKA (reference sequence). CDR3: CSATASGDTDTQYF. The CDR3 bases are TGCAGTGCTACAGCTAGCGGGGACACAGATACGCAGTATTTT.

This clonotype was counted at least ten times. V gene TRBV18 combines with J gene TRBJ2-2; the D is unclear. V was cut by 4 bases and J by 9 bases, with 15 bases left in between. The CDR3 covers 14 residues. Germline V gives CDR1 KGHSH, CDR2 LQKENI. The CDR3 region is CASSLQRPARELFF. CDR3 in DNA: TGTGCCAGCTCACTTCAACGCCCGGCCAGGGAGCTGTTTTTT.